What follows are 23 T cell receptor beta chains derived from one specimen sequenced in a study of blood T cell repertoires in COVID-19. TCRdb's table, derived via immunoSEQ multiplex PCR, lists solely in-frame clones and lacks some. The top ten clones hold about 4.6% of a sample with about 160,000 clones, around 90% of them seen once. The specimen sequenced was peripheral blood. The source is a woman in her sixties with active or convalescent COVID-19.

The V gene is TRBV19, the J gene TRBJ2-2; a possible D gene is TRBD2 (6 bases). The germline V and J ends were trimmed by 7 bases and 3 bases, with 12 bases remaining between them. Germline V lookup: CDR1 LNHDA, CDR2 SQIVND (reference sequence). The length of the CDR3 is 14 residues. The CDR3 DNA follows: TGTGCCAGTAAAGGCCAGCGGGACACCGGGGAGCTGTTTTTT. It yields the protein CASKGQRDTGELFF.

CDR3 DNA: TGTGCCAGCAGCCTAAGTGGTGCCGGACAGATCGTGAAACAGTACTTC. Residues: CASSLSGAGQIVKQYF. The chain joins TRBV7-2 to TRBJ2-7; D is perhaps TRBD1 (6 bases). The CDR3 length is 16 residues. In germline, CDR1 is SGHTA, CDR2 FQGNSA. V was shortened by 5 bases and J by 10 bases, with 27 bases between the two germline ends.

This rearrangement joins TRBV29-1 to TRBJ2-1; possible D gene TRBD1, 6 bases. The CDR3 totals 13 residues. Per the germline V gene, CDR1 is SQVTM and CDR2 is ANQGSEA. Trimming pared 3 bases from V and 9 bases from J, leaving 15 bases between. The DNA for the CDR3 is TGCAGCGTTGAGATACAGGGTGGGAGTGAGCAGTTCTTC. This codes for CSVEIQGGSEQFF.

In regard to this clone: Distinct nucleotide sequences in the sample also encode this CDR3. The gene calls are TRBV7-2 and TRBJ1-1; no firm D call. This CDR3 comprises 11 residues. The V end was cut by 4 bases, the J end by 4 bases, with 4 bases between. In germline, CDR1 is SGHTA, CDR2 FQGNSA. This chain's CDR3 is CASSSSTEAFF. In DNA form, the CDR3 reads TGTGCCAGCAGCTCTTCCACTGAAGCTTTCTTT.

This clone was detected only once. This sequence joins TRBV30 and TRBJ2-2; TRBD1 might be the D (5 bases). V was cut by 1 base and J by 6 bases, with 12 bases left in between. The CDR3 is made up of 14 amino acids. Germline CDR1 is GTSNPN and CDR2 is SVGIG (reference sequence). CDR3 nucleotide sequence: TGTGCCTGGAGTGATGGGGCCCAGGCCGGGGAGCTGTTTTTT. Amino acids: CAWSDGAQAGELFF.

This chain joins TRBV12-3 or TRBV12-4 and TRBJ1-1; D gene ambiguous. Trimming took 6 bases from V and 1 from J, leaving 9 bases between them. CDR3 length equals 13 residues. The CDR3 reads CASSRTRNTEAFF. The DNA of the CDR3 is TGTGCCAGCAGCCGAACAAGGAACACTGAAGCTTTCTTT.

This rearrangement joins TRBV10-3 to TRBJ1-2; 8 bases are shared with TRBD1. Germline CDR1 and CDR2: ENHRY and SYGVKD. The CDR3 is 15 residues long. The V and J ends lost 2 bases and 4 bases, in that order; junction bases with no gene match: 6. The CDR3 spells CAISEGTGGTYGYTF. The CDR3 DNA follows: TGTGCCATCAGTGAGGGTACAGGGGGAACCTATGGCTACACCTTC.

J is TRBJ2-3 and V is TRBV28; 9 bases fit TRBD2. The CDR3 has 13 amino acids. The ends lost 5 bases at V and 11 bases at J; junction bases unmatched: 8. Germline lookup yields CDR1 MDHEN and CDR2 SYDVKM. This CDR3 is CASSGGGAQMQYF. Here the CDR3 DNA reads TGTGCCAGCAGTGGCGGGGGGGCCCAAATGCAGTATTTT. The full variable domain, in which reference TRBV28 and TRBJ2-3 provide the parts outside the CDR3, is DVKVTQSSRYLVKRTGEKVFLECVQDMDHENMFWYRQDPGLGLRLIYFSYDVKMKEKGDIPEGYSVSREKKERFSLILESASTNQTSMYLCASSGGGAQMQYFGPGTRLTVL.

The chain combines TRBV5-6 with TRBJ2-5; 12 nucleotides line up with TRBD2. Germline V gene sequence: CDR1 SGHDT, CDR2 YYEEEE. V was clipped by 4 bases and J by 5 bases; unmatched bases: 12. This CDR3 has 17 residues. The CDR3 bases are TGTGCCAGCAGCCGCCGGACTAGCGGGGCCATGCATGAGACCCAGTACTTC. It specifies CASSRRTSGAMHETQYF.

This chain links TRBV7-6 with TRBJ1-6; 7 bases align to TRBD1. Germline CDR1 SGHVS, CDR2 FNYEAQ. Trimming removed 2 bases from V and 0 bases from J; junction bases left unmatched: 7. The CDR3 sequence is 18 residues long. The CDR3 protein is CASSLTGAMSSYNSPLHF. CDR3 coding DNA: TGTGCCAGCAGCTTAACAGGGGCCATGAGCTCCTATAATTCACCCCTCCACTTT.

This chain joins TRBV3-1 (or the pseudogene TRBV3-2) and TRBJ1-1; possibly TRBD1 for D (5 bases). CDR3 length equals 14 residues. Deletions cut 4 bases from V and 4 bases from J, with 13 bases between. From germline, CDR1 is LGHDT and CDR2 YNNKEL (reference sequence). The chain's CDR3 is CASSRTGLVTEAFF. The CDR3 DNA follows: TGTGCCAGCAGCCGTACAGGTCTGGTCACTGAAGCTTTCTTT.

The chain is built from TRBV27 and TRBJ2-5; D is possibly TRBD2 (5 bases). The CDR3 length is 12 residues. Germline CDR1 MNHEY, CDR2 SMNVEV (reference sequence). V was cut by 5 bases and J by 5 bases, with 9 bases left in between. This CDR3 is CASSQGGETQYF. CDR3 sequence (DNA): TGTGCCAGCAGTCAAGGCGGGGAGACCCAGTACTTC.

The rearrangement joins TRBV4-1 to TRBJ1-2, with TRBD1 matching over 8 bases. This CDR3 is built from 13 residues. Germline CDR1 is MGHRA and CDR2 is YSYEKL. The trim removed 4 bases at V and 6 bases at J, leaving 4 bases unmatched. Here the CDR3 DNA reads TGCGCCAGCAGCCCAGCAGGGGGCGATGGCTACACCTTC. It codes for CASSPAGGDGYTF.

The chain combines TRBV18 with TRBJ1-1; TRBD1 might be the D (5 bases). V was pared by 5 bases and J by 1 base, with 11 bases between. CDR1 is KGHSH, CDR2 LQKENI, per germline. The CDR3 runs to 14 residues. The CDR3 DNA is TGTGCCAGCTCAGTTACAGGCGGGAACACTGAAGCTTTCTTT. This codes for CASSVTGGNTEAFF.

Remarks on this clone: Other DNA sequences within the sample encode an identical CDR3. The CDR3 is CASSDRLNTEAFF. CDR3 in DNA: TGTGCCAGTTCGGACAGGTTGAACACTGAAGCTTTCTTT. The chain is built from TRBV19 and TRBJ1-1; TRBD1 matches at 7 bases. The V and J ends lost 8 bases and 0 bases, in that order; junction bases with no gene match: 3. The CDR3 totals 13 residues. Germline values: CDR1 LNHDA, CDR2 SQIVND (reference sequence).

CDR3 in amino acids: CASSLVWDRGYGTQYF. The CDR3 coding sequence is TGTGCCAGCAGCTTAGTCTGGGACAGGGGATATGGGACCCAGTACTTC. The J gene is TRBJ2-5, the V gene TRBV11-2, with 10 bases matching TRBD1. Germline values: CDR1 SGHAT, CDR2 FQNNGV. This CDR3 contains 16 residues. V was pared by 1 base and J by 7 bases, with 9 bases of the junction left unmatched.

The chain combines TRBV27 with TRBJ1-5; 12 bases fit TRBD1. The CDR3 loop spans 17 amino acids. V dropped 7 bases and J dropped 2; count of bases not matched to a gene: 9. Germline CDR1 MNHEY, CDR2 SMNVEV (reference sequence). The CDR3 DNA reads TGTGCCAGCAAACGGGGGACAGGGGGCTCTGGCAATCAGCCCCAGCATTTT. Translation gives CASKRGTGGSGNQPQHF.

The rearrangement joins TRBV30 to TRBJ2-7; 15 nucleotides match TRBD2. Germline V lookup: CDR1 GTSNPN, CDR2 SVGIG (reference sequence). With 1 base clipped from V and 5 bases from J, the junction kept 3 bases outside the gene matches. This CDR3 spans 15 amino acids. CDR3 protein: CAWSDGLAGGHEQYF. As DNA, the CDR3 is TGTGCCTGGAGTGACGGACTAGCGGGGGGGCACGAGCAGTACTTC. Complete variable domain (other parts from reference TRBV30 and TRBJ2-7): SQTIHQWPATLVQPVGSPLSLECTVEGTSNPNLYWYRQAAGRGLQLLFYSVGIGQISSEVPQNLSASRPQDRQFILSSKKLLLSDSGFYLCAWSDGLAGGHEQYFGPGTRLTVT.

This clone appeared a single time. This rearrangement joins TRBV5-1 to TRBJ1-4; D not certain. V was trimmed by 2 bases and J by 5 bases, leaving 13 bases between them. CDR3 size: 15 residues. From germline, CDR1 is SGHRS and CDR2 YFSETQ. For the CDR3, the DNA is TGCGCCAGCAGCTTAGTGGAGACCTCGAATGAAAAACTGTTTTTT. Translating gives CASSLVETSNEKLFF.

This sequence joins TRBV19 and TRBJ1-5; no reliable D call. From germline, CDR1 is LNHDA and CDR2 SQIVND (reference sequence). The CDR3 totals 15 residues. The ends were cut back, 3 bases at V and 0 bases at J, with 9 bases in the middle. The CDR3 sequence: CASSMGGNSNQPQHF. The CDR3 DNA sequence: TGTGCCAGTAGTATGGGCGGGAATAGCAATCAGCCCCAGCATTTT.

The CDR3 DNA sequence: TGTGCCAGCAGCCAATTGAACCCCCGGGATACGCAGTATTTT. This translates into CASSQLNPRDTQYF. The chain links TRBV3-1 (or the pseudogene TRBV3-2) to TRBJ2-3, with D hard to call. The CDR3 loop spans 14 amino acids. Germline V CDR1 and CDR2: LGHDT, YNNKEL (reference sequence). Trimming shortened V by 2 bases and J by 6 bases, and 12 bases separated the two germline ends.

This CDR3 reads CASSQSGTGVNTEAFF. The CDR3 nucleotides read TGCGCCAGCAGCCAATCCGGGACAGGGGTGAACACTGAAGCTTTCTTT. This chain connects TRBV4-3 to TRBJ1-1; 10 bases agree with TRBD1. Germline loops: CDR1 LGHNA, CDR2 YSLEER. V gave up 2 bases and J gave up 0 bases; unmatched junction bases: 3. The CDR3 spans 16 residues.

The CDR3 region is CASSRDSTLYGYTF. CDR3 nucleotides: TGTGCCAGCAGCCGGGACAGTACCCTCTATGGCTACACCTTC. The chain carries TRBV7-2 and TRBJ1-2; 7 bases match TRBD1. This CDR3 region has 14 residues. Germline V gene sequence: CDR1 SGHTA, CDR2 FQGNSA. The V and J ends lost 5 bases and 4 bases, in that order; junction bases with no gene match: 7.